Listed below are T cell receptor beta chains from one sample, sequenced in a study of T cells in tumors after PD-1 blockade. TCRdb's table, derived via immunoSEQ multiplex PCR, lists solely in-frame clones and lacks some. The sample has roughly 59,000 clones, 80% seen once. Sequences were derived from PBMCs, sampled before anti-PD-1 treatment. These receptors were collected from a human donor with basal cell carcinoma. Both conserved end residues are part of each CDR3.

V gene	J gene	CDR3 protein
TRBV6-5	TRBJ1-5	CASSLGPGQPQHF
TRBV5-6	TRBJ2-1	CASSPGLAGAYYNEQFF
TRBV6-5	TRBJ1-6	CASSYSLQGSGSPLHF
TRBV2	TRBJ2-7	CASKTLAGGVPPYEQYF
TRBV14	TRBJ2-5	CASSQDIFGQGGRETQYF
TRBV13	TRBJ1-6	CASSLMTASNSPLHF
TRBV19	TRBJ1-1	CASSIVIGTDTEAFF
TRBV5-1	TRBJ2-7	CASSLTVSGSYEQYF
TRBV21-1	TRBJ2-6	CASFRKRTDHSGANVLTF
TRBV11-3	TRBJ2-5	CASSLVRGQETQYF
TRBV5-1	TRBJ2-7	CASSVGQGSFSEQYF
TRBV2	TRBJ2-1	CASSEASGVFGEQFF
TRBV19	TRBJ2-3	CASSTLVAGGYVTQYF
TRBV9	TRBJ2-7	CASSVAMWGLASYEQYF
TRBV7-3	TRBJ2-2	CASSRTGGGELFF
TRBV2	TRBJ1-3	CASSGDGGNTIYF
TRBV5-6	TRBJ1-6	CASSPEPGPTYNSPLHF
TRBV12-3/TRBV12-4	TRBJ1-6	CASSSAGGSPLHF
TRBV9	TRBJ2-2	CASSVVTGGAGGELFF
TRBV4-1	TRBJ1-6	CASSLGLLNSPLHF
TRBV15	TRBJ2-1	CATSREEGTSNEQFF
TRBV30	TRBJ1-4	CAWGPGGGSEKLFF
TRBV5-4	TRBJ1-1	CASSLYGTVNTEAFF
TRBV3-1/TRBV3-2	TRBJ2-7	CASSQVLSRSSYEQYF
TRBV11-1	TRBJ2-7	CASSRRRPPYEQYF
TRBV6-5	TRBJ1-6	CASSYSNSPLHF
TRBV21-1	TRBJ1-6	CASSKGDTDTSPLHF
TRBV5-1	TRBJ1-1	CASHSGGEVPTEAFF
TRBV15	TRBJ2-1	CATSPHGSSPYNEQFF
TRBV10-1	TRBJ2-3	CASQRTSGSTDTQYF
TRBV5-6	TRBJ1-2	CASSPTFGDRNYGYTF